Below, one T cell receptor (beta chain) is given with its context. This sample was included in a study of technical replicates of blood from a few donors. Sequenced by immunoSEQ multiplex PCR; TCRdb stores in-frame clones only, minus some. The sample lists 72,000 or so clones, approximately 93% occurring once. The CDR3 length is 11 residues. V lost 3 bases to trimming and J lost 8 bases, with 10 bases between them. Germline values: CDR1 DFQATT, CDR2 SNEGSKA (reference sequence). The source material was T cells isolated from PBMCs. The clonotype was recovered from a human donor in good health. The chain links TRBV20-1 to TRBJ1-2; D not resolved. The CDR3 loop reads CSASAPYGYTF. Here the CDR3 DNA reads TGCAGTGCTAGTGCGCCATACGGCTACACCTTC.